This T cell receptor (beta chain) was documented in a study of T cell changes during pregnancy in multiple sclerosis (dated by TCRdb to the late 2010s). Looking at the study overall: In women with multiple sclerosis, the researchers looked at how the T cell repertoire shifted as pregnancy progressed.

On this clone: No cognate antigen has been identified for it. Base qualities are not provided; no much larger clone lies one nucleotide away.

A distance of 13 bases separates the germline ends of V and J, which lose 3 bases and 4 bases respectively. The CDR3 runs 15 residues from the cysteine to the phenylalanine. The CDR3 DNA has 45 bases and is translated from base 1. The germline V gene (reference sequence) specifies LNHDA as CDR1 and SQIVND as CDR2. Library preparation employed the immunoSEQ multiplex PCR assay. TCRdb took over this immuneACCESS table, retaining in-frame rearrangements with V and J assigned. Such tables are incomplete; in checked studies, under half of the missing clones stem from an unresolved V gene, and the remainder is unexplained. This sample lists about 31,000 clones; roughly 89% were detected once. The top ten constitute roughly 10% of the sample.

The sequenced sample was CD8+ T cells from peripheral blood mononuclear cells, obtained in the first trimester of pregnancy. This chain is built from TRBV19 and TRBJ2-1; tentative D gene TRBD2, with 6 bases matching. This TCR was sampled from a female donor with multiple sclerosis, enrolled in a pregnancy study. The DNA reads TGTGCCAGTAGTATTAATAGCGGAGATTACAATGAGCAGTTCTTC. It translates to CASSINSGDYNEQFF. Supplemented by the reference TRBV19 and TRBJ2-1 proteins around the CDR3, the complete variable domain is DGGITQSPKYLFRKEGQNVTLSCEQNLNHDAMYWYRQDPGQGLRLIYYSQIVNDFQKGDIAEGYSVSREKKESFPLTVTSAQKNPTAFYLCASSINSGDYNEQFFGPGTRLTVL.